Following are 17 T cell receptor beta chains from one sample sequenced in a study of OX40 agonist ivuxolimab in advanced cancers. Repertoires were generated with immunoSEQ multiplex PCR, while TCRdb's copy carries only in-frame clones and drops some. The table records over 45,000 clones, about 89% of them present only once. This sample comprised CD4+ or CD8+ T cells sorted from blood, obtained in a trial of the OX40 agonist ivuxolimab. The receptor source for this set is an adult with an advanced solid tumor such as melanoma, head and neck, liver or kidney cancer.

The rearrangement joins TRBV19 to TRBJ1-1; 8 nucleotides agree with TRBD1. The germline gives CDR1 LNHDA, CDR2 SQIVND (reference sequence). The CDR3 length is 15 residues. The ends lost 3 bases at V and 3 bases at J; junction bases unmatched: 6. CDR3 in DNA: TGTGCCAGTAGTATCTACCAGGGGGCTCACACTGAAGCTTTCTTT. Translation: CASSIYQGAHTEAFF.

This chain links TRBV2 with TRBJ1-1, with unresolved D. Trimming left V 4 bases short and J 6 bases short, with 12 bases between. The CDR3 has 13 residues. Germline CDR1 reads SNHLY; CDR2 reads FYNNEI. Here the CDR3 reads CASSGTSWAEAFF. The CDR3 coding sequence is TGTGCCAGCAGTGGGACGTCGTGGGCTGAAGCTTTCTTT.

The sample holds a few counts of this clone. This sequence joins TRBV5-1 and TRBJ1-2; TRBD1 aligns across 7 bases. Looked up from germline, CDR1 is SGHRS and CDR2 is YFSETQ. This CDR3 spans 14 amino acids. Trimming at V came to 2 bases and at J to 3 bases, leaving 4 bases not matched to a gene. CDR3: CASSLTGVYYGYTF. CDR3 nucleotides: TGCGCCAGCAGCTTAACAGGGGTTTACTATGGCTACACCTTC.

Comment on this clone: A much more abundant neighbour one base away suggests this may be a read error. This sample also contains other DNA sequences that code for the same CDR3. The J gene is TRBJ2-7, the V gene TRBV7-9; D unclear. The CDR3 runs to 11 residues. Germline V gene lookup returns CDR1 SEHNR and CDR2 FQNEAQ (reference sequence). V lost 2 bases to trimming and J lost 2 bases, with 1 base between them. This CDR3 is CASSLTYEQYF. The CDR3 DNA is TGTGCCAGCAGCTTAACCTACGAGCAGTACTTC.

This rearrangement joins TRBV11-2 to TRBJ2-7, with 9 bases aligning to TRBD1. The CDR3 consists of 17 residues. With 0 bases clipped from V and 0 bases from J, the junction kept 6 bases outside the gene matches. CDR1 and CDR2 from the germline V gene are SGHAT and FQNNGV. CDR3 DNA: TGTGCCAGCAGCTTAGATCTTGGGACAGGGAGCTCCTACGAGCAGTACTTC. It translates to CASSLDLGTGSSYEQYF. Full variable domain (missing parts from reference TRBV11-2 and TRBJ2-7): EAGVAQSPRYKIIEKRQSVAFWCNPISGHATLYWYQQILGQGPKLLIQFQNNGVVDDSQLPKDRFSAERLKGVDSTLKIQPAKLEDSAVYLCASSLDLGTGSSYEQYFGPGTRLTVT.

This chain connects TRBV7-8 to TRBJ2-1; the match to TRBD2 covers 7 bases. Trimming removed 4 bases from V and 13 bases from J; junction bases left unmatched: 7. This CDR3 comprises 12 residues. CDR1 and CDR2 from the germline V gene are SGHVS and FQNEAQ. In DNA form, the CDR3 reads TGTGCCAGCAGCTCTCATCGGACTAGTCAGTTCTTC. Residues: CASSSHRTSQFF.

The chain employs TRBV4-2 and TRBJ1-4; 10 bases are a match to TRBD1. The CDR3 is made up of 14 amino acids. Trimming cost V 4 bases and J 6 bases; bases outside gene matches: 2. Germline V lookup: CDR1 LGHNA, CDR2 YNFKEQ. The CDR3 is CASSPDRGHEKLFF. In nucleotides, the CDR3 is TGTGCCAGCAGCCCTGACAGGGGGCATGAAAAACTGTTTTTT.

This rearrangement joins TRBV21-1 to TRBJ1-2; the table's D gene call, TRBD1, was not cross checked with the DNA. TRBV21-1 is noted as a pseudogene. The CDR3 is 15 amino acids. The CDR3 sequence: CASKPGNYREHGYTF. In nucleotides, the CDR3 is TGTGCCAGCAAGCCGGGGAACTACAGGGAACATGGCTACACCTTC.

As for this clone: Within the sample, other DNA sequences also encode this same CDR3. The gene calls are TRBV5-4 and TRBJ2-3; 8 bases fit TRBD1. CDR3 length equals 15 residues. CDR1 is SGHNT, CDR2 YYREEE, per germline (reference sequence). V trimming: 10 bases; J trimming: 4 bases; junction bases outside the gene matches: 14. The CDR3 is CALDLGQGASDTQYF. DNA for the CDR3: TGTGCCCTCGACCTTGGGCAGGGGGCTTCAGATACGCAGTATTTT.

This chain links TRBV4-1 with TRBJ2-2; D may match TRBD1 or TRBD2 (5 bases each). V gave up 0 bases and J gave up 6 bases, with 14 bases separating them. The CDR3 consists of 16 residues. Germline lookup yields CDR1 MGHRA and CDR2 YSYEKL. DNA for the CDR3: TGCGCCAGCAGCCAAGAGGGGGATCGAAGGGCCGGGGAGCTGTTTTTT. It is translated as CASSQEGDRRAGELFF.

The genes are TRBV28 and TRBJ2-1; 9 bases are shared with TRBD1. J lost 5 bases, V lost 6 bases, and 8 bases had no gene match. Germline V lookup: CDR1 MDHEN, CDR2 SYDVKM. The CDR3 has 15 residues. CDR3 nucleotide sequence: TGTGCCAGCAGCTTGACAGGGGGGCTAAACAATGAGCAGTTCTTC. It translates to CASSLTGGLNNEQFF.

The chain carries TRBV30 and TRBJ2-1; tentatively, D is TRBD1 (6 bases). With 6 bases removed from V and 10 bases from J, the gap between germline ends came to 22 bases. Looked up from germline, CDR1 is GTSNPN and CDR2 is SVGIG (reference sequence). This CDR3 has 14 residues. The CDR3 DNA reads TGTGCCTGTTCGCCGGGACAAGGGATAAACGAGCAGTTCTTC. It specifies CACSPGQGINEQFF.

The DNA of the CDR3 is TGTGCCAGAAGCTTGGTAATTTTACTTTGGACCTACGAGCAGTACTTC. Translating gives CARSLVILLWTYEQYF. This chain connects TRBV5-3 to TRBJ2-7; unclear D gene. TRBV5-3 is given ORF status, its function remaining uncertain. This CDR3 is 16 amino acids long. V gave up 0 bases and J gave up 2 bases, with 15 bases separating them.

This sequence joins TRBV14 and TRBJ2-1, with no clear D. The CDR3 length is 14 residues. CDR1 is SGHDN and CDR2 is FVKESK in the germline V gene. Trimming cost V 2 bases and J 8 bases, with 13 bases left between them. The CDR3, as DNA: TGTGCCAGCAGCCAACGTGTCGGTTCATATGAGCAGTTCTTC. This codes for CASSQRVGSYEQFF.

The chain joins TRBV15 to TRBJ2-7, with D unresolved. The V gene's germline CDR1 is LNHNV and CDR2 YYDKDF (reference sequence). This CDR3 is 13 amino acids long. Trimming took off 0 bases at V and 3 bases at J, with 6 bases between the two ends. The CDR3 DNA sequence: TGTGCCACCAGCAGAGAGCAACACTACGAGCAGTACTTC. Translating gives CATSREQHYEQYF. The variable domain in full, with the rest retrieved from reference TRBV15 and TRBJ2-7, is DAMVIQNPRYQVTQFGKPVTLSCSQTLNHNVMYWYQQKSSQAPKLLFHYYDKDFNNEADTPDNFQSRRPNTSFCFLDIRSPGLGDTAMYLCATSREQHYEQYFGPGTRLTVT.

This chain joins TRBV27 and TRBJ2-7; 14 bases align to TRBD2. In germline, CDR1 is MNHEY, CDR2 SMNVEV (reference sequence). The CDR3 covers 15 residues. The V and J ends lost 5 bases and 5 bases, in that order; junction bases with no gene match: 5. Here the CDR3 DNA reads TGTGCCAGCAGTATAGGGACTAGCGGGAGTAACGAGCAGTACTTC. Encoded protein: CASSIGTSGSNEQYF.

This clone was seen more than once but under ten times. The chain recombines TRBV11-3 with TRBJ2-3, with 11 bases identical to TRBD2. The length of the CDR3 is 15 residues. Germline V gene sequence: CDR1 SGHNT, CDR2 YENEEA. Germline trimming cut 5 bases from V and 9 bases from J; bases unmatched to any gene: 10. The DNA of the CDR3 is TGTGCCAGCAGCCCTCGTAGCGGGGGGGCCAGGACGCAGTATTTT. Translated, it gives CASSPRSGGARTQYF.